Given below is one TCR beta chain in context. Profiled with immunoSEQ multiplex PCR; TCRdb holds only in-frame clones, not every one. This table has approximately 350,000 clones, 88% appearing once. The data are from a study of blood T cell repertoires in COVID-19. Looking at the study overall: PBMCs, B-cell-depleted T cells, or T cells were the source of the cDNA or gDNA that made up the material.

The sequence was collected from a woman in her 70s with COVID-19, enrolled during active disease. Material: peripheral blood.

DNA for the CDR3: TGTGCCAGCTCCCGGACTAGCGGCTACTACGAGCAGTACTTC. It encodes CASSRTSGYYEQYF. This rearrangement joins TRBV18 to TRBJ2-7; 10 bases match TRBD2. CDR1 and CDR2 from the germline V gene are KGHSH and LQKENI. J lost 3 bases, V lost 6 bases, and 5 bases had no gene match. There are 14 residues in the CDR3.